This T cell receptor (beta chain) was captured in a study of shared clonotypes between healthy human individuals. The CDR3 is made up of 18 amino acids. The trim removed 10 bases at V and 2 bases at J, leaving 18 bases unmatched. CDR1 is SEHNR, CDR2 FQNEAQ, per germline (reference sequence). Only in-frame clones appear in the TCRdb table, and some are missing; sequencing was by immunoSEQ multiplex PCR. Among about 1 million clones, roughly 80% were seen once, and the ten largest hold 1.4% to 1.5%. A CD45RA+ naive subset and a CD45RA-negative memory subset were split from CD4+ cells. Study results and limitations: An expected dependence of interdonor clonotype sharing on sequencing depth was noted. The generation probabilities recorded for non-shared clonotypes fell below those of clonotypes shared by all four donors.

Points on this clone: Its target is not known.

This chain uses TRBV7-9 with TRBJ1-4; 8 positions agree with TRBD1. What was sequenced was memory CD4+ T cells sorted from blood. Subset noted: CD45RA-negative fraction. This TCR came from a man between 18 and 35 years old in good health. The CDR3: CATEPPGQVLRTNEKLFF. The DNA of the CDR3 is TGTGCCACCGAGCCTCCGGGACAGGTCTTGAGGACTAATGAAAAACTGTTTTTT.